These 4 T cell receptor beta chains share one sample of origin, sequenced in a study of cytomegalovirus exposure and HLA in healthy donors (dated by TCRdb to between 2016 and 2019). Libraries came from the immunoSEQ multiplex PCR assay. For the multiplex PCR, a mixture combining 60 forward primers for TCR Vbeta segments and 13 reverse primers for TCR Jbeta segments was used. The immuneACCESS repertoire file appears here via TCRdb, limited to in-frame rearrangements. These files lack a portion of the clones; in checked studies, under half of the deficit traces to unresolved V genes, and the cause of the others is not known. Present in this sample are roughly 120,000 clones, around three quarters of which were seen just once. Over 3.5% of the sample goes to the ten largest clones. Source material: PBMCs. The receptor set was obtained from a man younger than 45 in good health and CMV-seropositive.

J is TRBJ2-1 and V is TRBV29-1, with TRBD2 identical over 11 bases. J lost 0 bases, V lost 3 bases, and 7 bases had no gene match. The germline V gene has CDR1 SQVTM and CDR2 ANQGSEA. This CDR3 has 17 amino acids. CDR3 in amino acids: CSVDNGTSGSSYNEQFF. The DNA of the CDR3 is TGCAGCGTTGATAATGGGACTAGCGGAAGCTCCTACAATGAGCAGTTCTTC.

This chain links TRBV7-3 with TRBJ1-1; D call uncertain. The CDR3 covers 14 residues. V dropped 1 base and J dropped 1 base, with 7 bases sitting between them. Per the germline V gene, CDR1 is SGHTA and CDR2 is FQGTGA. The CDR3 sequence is CASSLNGENTEAFF. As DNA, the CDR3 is TGTGCCAGCAGCTTAAACGGGGAGAACACTGAAGCTTTCTTT.

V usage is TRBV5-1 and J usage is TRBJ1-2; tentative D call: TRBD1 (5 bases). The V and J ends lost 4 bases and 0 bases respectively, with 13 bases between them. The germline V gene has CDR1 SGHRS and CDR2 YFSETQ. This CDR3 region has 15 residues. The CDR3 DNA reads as TGCGCCAGCAGCAGGGACTATCCAGCTAACTATGGCTACACCTTC. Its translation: CASSRDYPANYGYTF.

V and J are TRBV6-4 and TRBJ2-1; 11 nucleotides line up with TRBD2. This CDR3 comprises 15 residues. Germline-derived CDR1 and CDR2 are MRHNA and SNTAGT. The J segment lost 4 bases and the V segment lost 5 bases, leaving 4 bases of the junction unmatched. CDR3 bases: TGTGCCAGCAGTTCCATAGCGGGGGGGTACAATGAGCAGTTCTTC. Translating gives CASSSIAGGYNEQFF.